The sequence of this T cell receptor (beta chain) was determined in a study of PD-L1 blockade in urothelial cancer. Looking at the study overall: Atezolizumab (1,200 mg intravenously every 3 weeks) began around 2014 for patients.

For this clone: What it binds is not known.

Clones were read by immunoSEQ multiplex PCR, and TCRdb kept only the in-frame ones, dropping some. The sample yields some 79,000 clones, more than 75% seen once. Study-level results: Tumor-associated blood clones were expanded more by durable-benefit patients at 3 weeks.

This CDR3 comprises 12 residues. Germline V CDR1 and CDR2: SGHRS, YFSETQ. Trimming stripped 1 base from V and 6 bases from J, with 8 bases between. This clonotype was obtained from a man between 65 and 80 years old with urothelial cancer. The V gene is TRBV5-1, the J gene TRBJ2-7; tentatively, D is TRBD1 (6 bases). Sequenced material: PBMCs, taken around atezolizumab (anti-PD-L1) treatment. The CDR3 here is CASSLRGFEQYF. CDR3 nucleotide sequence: TGCGCCAGCAGCTTGAGGGGGTTCGAGCAGTACTTC.